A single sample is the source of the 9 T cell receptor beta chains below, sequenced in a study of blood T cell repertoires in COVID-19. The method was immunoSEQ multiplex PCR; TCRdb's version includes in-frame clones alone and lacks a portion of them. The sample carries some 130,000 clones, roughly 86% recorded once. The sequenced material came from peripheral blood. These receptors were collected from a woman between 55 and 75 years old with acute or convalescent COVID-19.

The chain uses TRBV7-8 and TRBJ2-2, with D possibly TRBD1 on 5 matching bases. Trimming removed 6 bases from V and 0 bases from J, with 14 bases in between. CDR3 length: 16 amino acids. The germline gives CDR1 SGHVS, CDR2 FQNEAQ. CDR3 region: CASRGVERANTGELFF. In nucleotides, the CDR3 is TGTGCCAGCAGAGGGGTGGAGCGCGCGAACACCGGGGAGCTGTTTTTT.

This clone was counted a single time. CDR3 protein: CASTTSGEKTEAFF. CDR3 in DNA: TGTGCCAGCACCACTAGTGGGGAAAAAACTGAAGCTTTCTTT. This chain uses TRBV9 with TRBJ1-1; D gene ambiguous. The CDR3 length is 14 residues. V was pared by 6 bases and J by 5 bases, with 17 bases between. CDR1 SGDLS and CDR2 YYNGEE come from the germline V gene.

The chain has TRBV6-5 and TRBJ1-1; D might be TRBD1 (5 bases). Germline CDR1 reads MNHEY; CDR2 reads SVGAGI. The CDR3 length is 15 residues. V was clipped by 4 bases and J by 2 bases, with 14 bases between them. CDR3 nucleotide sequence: TGTGCCAGCAGTTTGGGGACTGCGCAAAACACTGAAGCTTTCTTT. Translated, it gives CASSLGTAQNTEAFF.

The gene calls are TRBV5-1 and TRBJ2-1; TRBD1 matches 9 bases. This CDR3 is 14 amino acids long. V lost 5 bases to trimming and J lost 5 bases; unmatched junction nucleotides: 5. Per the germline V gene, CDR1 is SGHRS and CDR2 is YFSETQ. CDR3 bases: TGCGCCAGCAGGGTTCGGACAGGGGACAATGAGCAGTTCTTC. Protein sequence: CASRVRTGDNEQFF.

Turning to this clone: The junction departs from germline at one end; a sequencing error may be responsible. As DNA, the CDR3 is TGTGCCAGCAGCTTAGATGGTCGGACAGGCTCCTTCTTT. Translation gives CASSLDGRTGSFF. This sequence joins TRBV11-2 and TRBJ1-6; TRBD1 matches 7 bases. Germline V gives CDR1 SGHAT, CDR2 FQNNGV. This CDR3 region has 13 residues.

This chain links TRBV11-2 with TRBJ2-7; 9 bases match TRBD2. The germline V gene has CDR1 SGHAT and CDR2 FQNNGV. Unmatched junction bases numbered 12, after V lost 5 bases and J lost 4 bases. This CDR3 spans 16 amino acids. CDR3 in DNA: TGTGCCAGCAGCCTGACTAGCGGATCTGCAAAGTACGAGCAGTACGTC. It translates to CASSLTSGSAKYEQYV.

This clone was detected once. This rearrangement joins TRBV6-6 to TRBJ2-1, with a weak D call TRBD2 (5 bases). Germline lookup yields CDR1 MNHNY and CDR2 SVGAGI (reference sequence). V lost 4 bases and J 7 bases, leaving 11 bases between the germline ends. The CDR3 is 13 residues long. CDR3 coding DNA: TGTGCCAGCAGTTCCAGGACGGGGAATGAGCAGTTCTTC. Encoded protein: CASSSRTGNEQFF.

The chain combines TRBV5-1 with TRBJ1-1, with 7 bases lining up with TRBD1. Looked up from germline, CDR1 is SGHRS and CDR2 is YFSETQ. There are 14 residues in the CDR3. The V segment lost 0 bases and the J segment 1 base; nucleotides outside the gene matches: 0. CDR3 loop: CASSLDRGNTEAFF. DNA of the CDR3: TGCGCCAGCAGCTTGGACAGGGGGAACACTGAAGCTTTCTTT.

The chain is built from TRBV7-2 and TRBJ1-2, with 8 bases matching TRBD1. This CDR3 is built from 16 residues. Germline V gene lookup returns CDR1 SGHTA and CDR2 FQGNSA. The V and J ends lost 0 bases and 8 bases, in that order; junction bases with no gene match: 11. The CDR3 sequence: CASSLAPGTGGGGYTF. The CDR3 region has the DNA TGTGCCAGCAGCTTAGCGCCCGGGACAGGCGGGGGAGGCTACACCTTC.